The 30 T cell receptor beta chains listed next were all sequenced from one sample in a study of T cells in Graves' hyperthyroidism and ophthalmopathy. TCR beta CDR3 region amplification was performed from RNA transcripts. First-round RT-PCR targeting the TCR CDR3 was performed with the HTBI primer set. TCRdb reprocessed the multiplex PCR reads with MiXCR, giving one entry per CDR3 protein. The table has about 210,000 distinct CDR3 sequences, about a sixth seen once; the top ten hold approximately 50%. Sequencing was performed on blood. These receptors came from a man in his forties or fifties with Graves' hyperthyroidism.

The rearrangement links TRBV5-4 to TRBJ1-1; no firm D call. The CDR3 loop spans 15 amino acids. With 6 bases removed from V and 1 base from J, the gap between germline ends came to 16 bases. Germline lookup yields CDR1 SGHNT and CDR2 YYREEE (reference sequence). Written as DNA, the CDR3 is TGTGCCAGCACCCCTTCCAGAGCCAAGAACACTGAAGCTTTCTTT. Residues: CASTPSRAKNTEAFF.

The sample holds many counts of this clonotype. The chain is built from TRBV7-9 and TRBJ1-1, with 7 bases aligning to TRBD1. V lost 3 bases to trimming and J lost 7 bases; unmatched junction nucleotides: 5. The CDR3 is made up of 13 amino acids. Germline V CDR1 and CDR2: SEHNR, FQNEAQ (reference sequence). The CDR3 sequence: CASSLAQGFEAFF. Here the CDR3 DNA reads TGTGCCAGCAGCTTGGCACAGGGGTTTGAAGCTTTCTTT.

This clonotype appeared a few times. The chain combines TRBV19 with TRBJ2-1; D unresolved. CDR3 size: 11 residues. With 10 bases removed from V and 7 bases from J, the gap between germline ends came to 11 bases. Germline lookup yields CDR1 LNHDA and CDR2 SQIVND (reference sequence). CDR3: CATIGWNEQFF. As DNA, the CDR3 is TGTGCCACCATCGGCTGGAATGAGCAGTTCTTC.

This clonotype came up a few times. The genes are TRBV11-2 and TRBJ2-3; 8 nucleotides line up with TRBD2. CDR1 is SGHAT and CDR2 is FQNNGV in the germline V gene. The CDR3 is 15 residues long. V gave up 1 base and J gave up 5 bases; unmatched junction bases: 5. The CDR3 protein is CASSLVVAGQDTQYF. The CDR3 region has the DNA TGTGCCAGCAGCTTAGTCGTAGCGGGACAAGATACGCAGTATTTT.

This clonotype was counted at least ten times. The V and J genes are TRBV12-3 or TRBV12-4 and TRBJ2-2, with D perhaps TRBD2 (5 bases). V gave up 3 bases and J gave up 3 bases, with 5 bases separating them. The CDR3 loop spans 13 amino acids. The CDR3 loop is CASSLRDTGELFF. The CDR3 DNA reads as TGTGCCAGCAGTTTGCGGGACACCGGGGAGCTGTTTTTT.

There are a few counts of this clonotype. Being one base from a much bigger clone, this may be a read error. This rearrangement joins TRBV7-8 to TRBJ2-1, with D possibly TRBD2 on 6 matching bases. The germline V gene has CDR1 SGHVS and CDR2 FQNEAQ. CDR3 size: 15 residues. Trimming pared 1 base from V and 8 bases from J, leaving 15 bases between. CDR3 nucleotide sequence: TGTGCCAGCAGCTTAGTCTGGGGAGGAATGGATGAGCAGTTCTTC. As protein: CASSLVWGGMDEQFF.

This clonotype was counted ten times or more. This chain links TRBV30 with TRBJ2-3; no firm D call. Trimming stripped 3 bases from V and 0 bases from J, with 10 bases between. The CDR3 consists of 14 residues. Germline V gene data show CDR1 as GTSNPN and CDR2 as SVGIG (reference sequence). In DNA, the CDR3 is TGTGCCTGGAGGGAGACGGTGAGCACAGATACGCAGTATTTT. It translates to CAWRETVSTDTQYF.

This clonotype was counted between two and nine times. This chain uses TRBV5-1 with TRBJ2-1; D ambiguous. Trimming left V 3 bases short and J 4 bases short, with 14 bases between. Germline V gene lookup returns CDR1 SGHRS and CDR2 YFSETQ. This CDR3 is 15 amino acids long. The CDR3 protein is CASSYRTQDYNEQFF. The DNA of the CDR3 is TGCGCCAGCAGCTATCGGACCCAAGATTACAATGAGCAGTTCTTC.

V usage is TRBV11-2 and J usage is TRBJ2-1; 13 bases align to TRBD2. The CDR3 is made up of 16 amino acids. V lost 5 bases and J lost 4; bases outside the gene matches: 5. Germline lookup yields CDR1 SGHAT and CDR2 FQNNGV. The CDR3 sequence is CASSAGTSGKYNEQFF. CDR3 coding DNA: TGTGCCAGCAGCGCCGGGACTAGCGGGAAATACAATGAGCAGTTCTTC.

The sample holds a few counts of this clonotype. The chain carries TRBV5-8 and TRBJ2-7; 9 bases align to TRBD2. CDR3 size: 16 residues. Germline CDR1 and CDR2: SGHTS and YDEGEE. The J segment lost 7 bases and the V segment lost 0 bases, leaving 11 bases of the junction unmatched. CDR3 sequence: CASSLALAGGPGEQYF. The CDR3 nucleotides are TGTGCCAGCAGCTTGGCTCTGGCGGGAGGGCCGGGTGAGCAGTACTTC. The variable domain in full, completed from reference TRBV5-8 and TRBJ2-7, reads EAGVTQSPTHLIKTRGQQATLRCSPISGHTSVYWYQQALGLGLQFLLWYDEGEERNRGNFPPRFSGRQFPNYSSELNVNALELEDSALYLCASSLALAGGPGEQYFGPGTRLTVT.

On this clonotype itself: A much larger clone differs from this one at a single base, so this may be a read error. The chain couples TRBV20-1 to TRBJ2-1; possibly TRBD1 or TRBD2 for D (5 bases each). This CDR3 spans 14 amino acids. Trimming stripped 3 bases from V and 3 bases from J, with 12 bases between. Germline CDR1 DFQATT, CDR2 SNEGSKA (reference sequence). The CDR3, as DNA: TGCAGTGCTAGGGTGGGGGTAGGCTACAATGAGCAGTTCTTC. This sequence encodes CSARVGVGYNEQFF.

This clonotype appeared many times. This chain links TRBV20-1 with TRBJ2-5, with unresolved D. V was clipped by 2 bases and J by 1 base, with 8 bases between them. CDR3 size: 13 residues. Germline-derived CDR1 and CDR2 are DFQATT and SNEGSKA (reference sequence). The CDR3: CSARPGSQETQYF. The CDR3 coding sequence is TGCAGTGCTAGACCGGGTTCCCAAGAGACCCAGTACTTC.

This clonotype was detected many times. The CDR3 region is CASSWGGEQETQYF. The DNA for the CDR3 is TGTGCCAGCAGTTGGGGGGGGGAGCAAGAGACCCAGTACTTC. V usage is TRBV28 and J usage is TRBJ2-5; 7 bases are shared with TRBD2. CDR3 length equals 14 residues. The germline gives CDR1 MDHEN, CDR2 SYDVKM. Trimming at V came to 4 bases and at J to 2 bases, leaving 4 bases not matched to a gene.

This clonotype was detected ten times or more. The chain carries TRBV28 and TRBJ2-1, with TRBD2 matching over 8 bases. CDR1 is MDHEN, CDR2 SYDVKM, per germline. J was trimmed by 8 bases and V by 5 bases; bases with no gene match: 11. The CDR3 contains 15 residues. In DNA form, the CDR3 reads TGTGCCAGCAGTATTACCGGGACTAGGAGGCATGAGCAGTTCTTC. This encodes CASSITGTRRHEQFF.

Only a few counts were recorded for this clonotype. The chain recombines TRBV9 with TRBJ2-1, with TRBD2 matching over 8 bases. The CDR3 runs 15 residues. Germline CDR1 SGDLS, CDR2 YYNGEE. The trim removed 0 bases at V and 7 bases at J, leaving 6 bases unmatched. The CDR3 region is CASSVGSGALNEQFF. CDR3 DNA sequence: TGTGCCAGCAGCGTAGGTAGCGGGGCCTTGAATGAGCAGTTCTTC.

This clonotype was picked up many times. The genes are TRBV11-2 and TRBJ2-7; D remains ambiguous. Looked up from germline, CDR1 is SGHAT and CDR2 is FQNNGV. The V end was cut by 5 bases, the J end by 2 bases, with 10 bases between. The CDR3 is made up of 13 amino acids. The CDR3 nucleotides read TGTGCCAGCAGCACAAGGGTACCCTACGAGCAGTACTTC. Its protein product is CASSTRVPYEQYF.

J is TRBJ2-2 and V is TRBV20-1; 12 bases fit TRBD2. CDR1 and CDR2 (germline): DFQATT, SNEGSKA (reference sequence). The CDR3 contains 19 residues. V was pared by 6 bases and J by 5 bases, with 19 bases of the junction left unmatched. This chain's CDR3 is CSAMDRGVLAGGATGELFF. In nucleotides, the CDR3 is TGCAGTGCCATGGACAGGGGGGTGCTAGCGGGAGGGGCTACCGGGGAGCTGTTTTTT.

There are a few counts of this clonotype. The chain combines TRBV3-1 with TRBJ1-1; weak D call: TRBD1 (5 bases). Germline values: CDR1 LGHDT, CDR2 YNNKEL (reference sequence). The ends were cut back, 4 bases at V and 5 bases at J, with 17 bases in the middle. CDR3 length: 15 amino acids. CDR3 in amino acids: CASSRAVGAGTEAFF. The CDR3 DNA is TGTGCCAGCAGCCGCGCGGTGGGCGCAGGGACTGAAGCTTTCTTT.

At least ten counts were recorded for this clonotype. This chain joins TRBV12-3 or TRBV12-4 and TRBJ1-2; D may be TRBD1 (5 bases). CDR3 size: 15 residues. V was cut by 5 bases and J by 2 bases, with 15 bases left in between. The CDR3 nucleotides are TGTGCCAGCAGTCCCGCGGGCAGGGACAACTATGGCTACACCTTC. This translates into CASSPAGRDNYGYTF.

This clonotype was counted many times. The CDR3: CASSGGQGMNTEAFF. The DNA of the CDR3 is TGTGCCAGCAGCGGAGGACAGGGAATGAACACTGAAGCTTTCTTT. The rearrangement joins TRBV5-4 to TRBJ1-1, with 8 bases that match TRBD1. This CDR3 contains 15 residues. V shed 4 bases and J 0 bases; nucleotides not matched to a gene: 5. Germline loops: CDR1 SGHNT, CDR2 YYREEE (reference sequence).

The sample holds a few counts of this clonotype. The CDR3 region has the DNA TGTGCCAGCAGTCCTACCGGGGCCGGCGGCTACGAGCAGTACTTC. Translation gives CASSPTGAGGYEQYF. V is TRBV28 and J is TRBJ2-7; TRBD1 or TRBD2 may be the D gene (5 bases each). The germline V gene encodes CDR1 MDHEN and CDR2 SYDVKM. Trimming took off 5 bases at V and 3 bases at J, with 17 bases between the two ends. This CDR3 is built from 15 residues. Based on the CDR3 plus reference TRBV28 and TRBJ2-7, the full variable domain is DVKVTQSSRYLVKRTGEKVFLECVQDMDHENMFWYRQDPGLGLRLIYFSYDVKMKEKGDIPEGYSVSREKKERFSLILESASTNQTSMYLCASSPTGAGGYEQYFGPGTRLTVT.

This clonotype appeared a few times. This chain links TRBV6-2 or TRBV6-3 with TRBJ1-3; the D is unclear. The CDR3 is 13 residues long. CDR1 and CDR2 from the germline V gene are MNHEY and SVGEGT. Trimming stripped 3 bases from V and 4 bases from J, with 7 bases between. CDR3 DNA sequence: TGTGCCAGCAGTTATGGGTGGGGAAACACCATATATTTT. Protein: CASSYGWGNTIYF.

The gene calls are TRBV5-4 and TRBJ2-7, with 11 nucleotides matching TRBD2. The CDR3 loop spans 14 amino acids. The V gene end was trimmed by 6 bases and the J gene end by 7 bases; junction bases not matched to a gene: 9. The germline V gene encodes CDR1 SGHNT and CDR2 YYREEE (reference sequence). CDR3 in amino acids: CASTIAGGPGEQYF. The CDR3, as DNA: TGTGCCAGCACAATAGCGGGAGGGCCAGGTGAGCAGTACTTC. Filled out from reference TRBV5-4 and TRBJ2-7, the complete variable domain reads ETGVTQSPTHLIKTRGQQVTLRCSSQSGHNTVSWYQQALGQGPQFIFQYYREEENGRGNFPPRFSGLQFPNYSSELNVNALELDDSALYLCASTIAGGPGEQYFGPGTRLTVT.

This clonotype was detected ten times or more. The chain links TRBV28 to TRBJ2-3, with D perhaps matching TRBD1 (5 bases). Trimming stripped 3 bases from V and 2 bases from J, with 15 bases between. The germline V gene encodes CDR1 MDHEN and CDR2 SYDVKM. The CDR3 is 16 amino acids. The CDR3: CASSFSGFVFTDTQYF. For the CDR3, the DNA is TGTGCCAGCAGTTTTTCAGGGTTCGTTTTCACAGATACGCAGTATTTT.

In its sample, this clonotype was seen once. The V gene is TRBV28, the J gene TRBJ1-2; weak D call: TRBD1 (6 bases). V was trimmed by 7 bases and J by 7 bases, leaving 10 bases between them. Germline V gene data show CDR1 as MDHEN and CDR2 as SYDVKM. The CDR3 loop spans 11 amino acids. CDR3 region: CASNLGGGYTF. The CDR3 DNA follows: TGTGCCAGCAACTTAGGGGGTGGCTACACCTTC.

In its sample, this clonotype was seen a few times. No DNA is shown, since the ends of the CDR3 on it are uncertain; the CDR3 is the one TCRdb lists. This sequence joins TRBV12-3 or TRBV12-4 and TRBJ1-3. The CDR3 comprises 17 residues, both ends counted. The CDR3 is CASSLVAWGSSGNTTYF.

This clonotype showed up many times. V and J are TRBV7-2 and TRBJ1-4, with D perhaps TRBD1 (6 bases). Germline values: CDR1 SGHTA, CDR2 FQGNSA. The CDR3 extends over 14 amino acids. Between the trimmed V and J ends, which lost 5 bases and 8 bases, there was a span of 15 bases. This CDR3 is CASSRTALGEKLFF. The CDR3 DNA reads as TGTGCCAGCAGCCGGACAGCGCTCGGGGAAAAACTGTTTTTT.

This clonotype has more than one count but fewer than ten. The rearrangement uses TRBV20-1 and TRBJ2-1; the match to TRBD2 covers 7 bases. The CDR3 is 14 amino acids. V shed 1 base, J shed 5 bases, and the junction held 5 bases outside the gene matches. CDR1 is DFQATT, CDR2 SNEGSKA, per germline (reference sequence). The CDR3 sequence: CSARAPSGNNEQFF. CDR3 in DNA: TGCAGTGCTAGAGCCCCTAGCGGAAACAATGAGCAGTTCTTC.

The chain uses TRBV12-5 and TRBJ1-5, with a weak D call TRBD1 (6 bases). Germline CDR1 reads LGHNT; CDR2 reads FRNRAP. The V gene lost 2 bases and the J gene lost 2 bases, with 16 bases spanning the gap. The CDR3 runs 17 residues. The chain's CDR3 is CASGLRLGGLGNQPQHF. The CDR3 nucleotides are TGTGCTAGTGGTTTGAGGTTGGGGGGCTTAGGCAATCAGCCCCAGCATTTT.

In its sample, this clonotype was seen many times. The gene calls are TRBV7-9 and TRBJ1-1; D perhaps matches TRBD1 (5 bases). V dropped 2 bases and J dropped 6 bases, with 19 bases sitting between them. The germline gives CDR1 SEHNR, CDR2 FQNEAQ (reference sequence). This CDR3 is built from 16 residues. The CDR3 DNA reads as TGTGCCAGCAGCTTATCCGGGGGTGGCAGGTTGTCTGAAGCTTTCTTT. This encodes CASSLSGGGRLSEAFF.